Described below is a single T cell receptor (beta chain) sequence and its context. Its antigen is not known. Libraries were prepared by immunoSEQ multiplex PCR; TCRdb keeps only in-frame clonotypes and omits some of them. The sample carries over 150,000 clones, approximately 90% recorded once. These data originate in a study of T cell responses to AZD1222 COVID-19 vaccine. Study results and limitations: Nearly half of spike-specific TCRs reportedly go after variant regions that carry no mutations. Donor demographics were predominantly white British with a female majority; clonal diversity may be underestimated. Vaccine-related CD4 TCRs covered spike, predominating at 160-218 and 743-854.

Trimming removed 4 bases from V and 8 bases from J, with 9 bases in between. The CDR3 spans 12 residues. Germline-derived CDR1 and CDR2 are LGHDT and YNNKEL (reference sequence). The clonotype comes from an adult in good health. The sample was peripheral blood, taken on day 0 of AZD1222 vaccination. This sequence joins TRBV3-1 (or the pseudogene TRBV3-2) and TRBJ2-1, with TRBD2 as a possible D gene (6 bases). The CDR3 bases are TGTGCCAGCAGCCGCGGGACGGATGAGCAGTTCTTC. This translates into CASSRGTDEQFF.